Described below is a single T cell receptor beta chain sequence and its context. There are a few counts of this clone. It has no known antigen specificity. No base quality information exists; no much larger clone differs at one position. Compared with germline, V lacks 0 bases and J lacks 6 bases; bases without a gene match: 2. CDR1 and CDR2 are drawn from the germline V gene: MNHEY, SVGAGI. The CDR3 holds 15 amino acids from the cysteine to the phenylalanine. Only the CDR3 portion is preserved as DNA: 45 bases, with reading frame beginning at the first base. The data derive from a study of T cell repertoires in MIS-A myocarditis (dated 2022 in TCRdb). TCRbeta CDR3 regions were amplified with the immunoSEQ bias-controlled multiplex PCR and sequenced at high throughput. As for the original processing: The immunoSEQ vendor pipeline collapsed and filtered the CDR3 sequences so that the abundance and frequency of each unique TCRbeta CDR3 could be quantified. Dominant CDR3 amino acid sequences were clustered with SARS-CoV-2-specific ImmuneCODE TCRbeta sequences by CD-HIT using a 90% global sequence identity threshold. A clone was classed as hyperexpanded at a frequency of 0.1 to 1 and as large at a frequency of 0.01 to 0.1. For the dominant clones, CDR3 amino acid sequences and V and J gene assignments were confirmed with MiXCR. The R stringdist package was used to compute Levenshtein distances between the patient clonotypes and the ImmuneCODE hits. TCRdb obtained this table from immuneACCESS and retained in-frame rearrangements with V and J assigned. These tables miss some clones; where compared with another copy, unresolved V genes account for less than half of the shortfall, and the remainder is unexplained. The V and J calls and clone size are taken from that table; D and trimming were inferred from the DNA. This sample is represented by about 15,000 clones; about 74% of them were singletons. Around 59% of the sample is in the top ten clones.

The QIAamp DNA FFPE kit was used to extract genomic DNA from formalin-fixed paraffin-embedded autopsy tissue. The sample comprised left ventricle heart tissue obtained at autopsy. Per the publication, the cell subset or site label means: cardiac tissue sample (left or right ventricle, interventricular septum, or pericardium). This chain is built from TRBV6-5 and TRBJ1-6, and TRBD1 matches 7 of the central bases. The receptor was isolated from a man aged 18-30 years with fulminant myocarditis from multisystem inflammatory syndrome in adults (MIS-A) after COVID-19. The DNA reads TGTGCCAGCAGTTACTCATCAGGGGGTAATTCACCCCTCCACTTT. Translated, it reads CASSYSSGGNSPLHF.